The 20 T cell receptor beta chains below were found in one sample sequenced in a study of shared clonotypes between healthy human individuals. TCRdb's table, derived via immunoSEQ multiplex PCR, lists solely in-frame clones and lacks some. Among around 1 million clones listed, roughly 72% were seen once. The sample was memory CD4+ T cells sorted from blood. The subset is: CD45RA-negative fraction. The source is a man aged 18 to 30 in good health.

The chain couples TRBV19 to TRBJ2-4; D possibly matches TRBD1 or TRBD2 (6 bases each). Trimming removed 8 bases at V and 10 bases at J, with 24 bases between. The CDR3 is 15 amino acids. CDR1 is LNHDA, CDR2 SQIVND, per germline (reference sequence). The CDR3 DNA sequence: TGTGCCAGTGGGCCCGCCGGGGGCCGTACCCTTATTCAGTACTTC. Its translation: CASGPAGGRTLIQYF.

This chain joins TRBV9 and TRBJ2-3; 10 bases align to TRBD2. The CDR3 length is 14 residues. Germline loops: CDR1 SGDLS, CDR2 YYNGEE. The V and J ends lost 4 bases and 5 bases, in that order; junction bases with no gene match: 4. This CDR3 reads CASSPGLARDTQYF. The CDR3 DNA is TGTGCCAGCAGCCCGGGACTAGCGAGAGATACGCAGTATTTT.

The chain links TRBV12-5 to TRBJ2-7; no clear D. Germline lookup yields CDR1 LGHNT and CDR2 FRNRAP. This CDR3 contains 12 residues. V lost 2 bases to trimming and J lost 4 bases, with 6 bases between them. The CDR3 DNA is TGTGCTAGTGGTTTGATACAGTACGAGCAGTACTTC. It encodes CASGLIQYEQYF.

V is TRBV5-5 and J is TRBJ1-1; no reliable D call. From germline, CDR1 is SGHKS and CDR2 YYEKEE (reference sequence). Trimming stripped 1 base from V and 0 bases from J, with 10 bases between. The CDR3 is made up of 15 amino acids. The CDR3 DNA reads TGTGCCAGCAGCTTGACCCACAGCATGAACACTGAAGCTTTCTTT. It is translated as CASSLTHSMNTEAFF. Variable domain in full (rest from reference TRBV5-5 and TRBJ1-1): DAGVTQSPTHLIKTRGQQVTLRCSPISGHKSVSWYQQVLGQGPQFIFQYYEKEERGRGNFPDRFSARQFPNYSSELNVNALLLGDSALYLCASSLTHSMNTEAFFGQGTRLTVV.

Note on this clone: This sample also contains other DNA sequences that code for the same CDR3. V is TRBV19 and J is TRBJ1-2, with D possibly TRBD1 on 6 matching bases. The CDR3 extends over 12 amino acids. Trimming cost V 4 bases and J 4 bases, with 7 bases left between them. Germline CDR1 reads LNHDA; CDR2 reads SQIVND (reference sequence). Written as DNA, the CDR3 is TGTGCCAGTAGTACGGACAGCTATGGCTACACCTTC. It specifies CASSTDSYGYTF. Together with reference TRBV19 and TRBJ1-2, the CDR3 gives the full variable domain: DGGITQSPKYLFRKEGQNVTLSCEQNLNHDAMYWYRQDPGQGLRLIYYSQIVNDFQKGDIAEGYSVSREKKESFPLTVTSAQKNPTAFYLCASSTDSYGYTFGSGTRLTVV.

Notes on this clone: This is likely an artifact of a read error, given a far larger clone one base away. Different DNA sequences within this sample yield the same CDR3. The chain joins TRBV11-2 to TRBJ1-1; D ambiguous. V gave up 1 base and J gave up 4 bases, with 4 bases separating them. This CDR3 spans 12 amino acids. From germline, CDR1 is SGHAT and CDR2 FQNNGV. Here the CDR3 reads CASSLVGTEAFF. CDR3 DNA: TGTGCCAGCAGCTTAGTCGGCACTGAAGCTTTCTTT.

The CDR3 DNA is TGTGCCAGCAGTTACTCGAAGGGTTACTACGAGCAGTACTTC. Amino acid sequence: CASSYSKGYYEQYF. J is TRBJ2-7 and V is TRBV6-5, with D unresolved. V was shortened by 0 bases and J by 3 bases, with 9 bases between the two germline ends. The CDR3 consists of 14 residues. Germline V gene sequence: CDR1 MNHEY, CDR2 SVGAGI.

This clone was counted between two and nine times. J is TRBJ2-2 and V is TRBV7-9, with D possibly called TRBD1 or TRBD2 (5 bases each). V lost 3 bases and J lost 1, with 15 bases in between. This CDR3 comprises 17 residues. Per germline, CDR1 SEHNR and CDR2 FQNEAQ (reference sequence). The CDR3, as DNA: TGTGCCAGCAGCTTGACCTGGGGCGGACTGAACACCGGGGAGCTGTTTTTT. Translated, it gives CASSLTWGGLNTGELFF. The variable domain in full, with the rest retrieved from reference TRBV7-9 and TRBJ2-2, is DTGVSQNPRHKITKRGQNVTFRCDPISEHNRLYWYRQTLGQGPEFLTYFQNEAQLEKSRLLSDRFSAERPKGSFSTLEIQRTEQGDSAMYLCASSLTWGGLNTGELFFGEGSRLTVL.

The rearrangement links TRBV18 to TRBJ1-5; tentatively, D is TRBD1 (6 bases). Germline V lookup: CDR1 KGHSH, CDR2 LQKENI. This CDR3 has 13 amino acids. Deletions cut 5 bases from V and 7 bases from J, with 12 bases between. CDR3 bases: TGTGCCAGCTCAACAGGGACGGGCCAGCCCCAGCATTTT. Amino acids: CASSTGTGQPQHF.

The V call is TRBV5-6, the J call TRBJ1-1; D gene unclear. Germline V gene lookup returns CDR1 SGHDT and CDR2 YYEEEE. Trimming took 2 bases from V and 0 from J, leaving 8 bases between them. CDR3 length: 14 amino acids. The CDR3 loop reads CASSFLPLNTEAFF. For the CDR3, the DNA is TGTGCCAGCAGCTTTCTTCCCTTGAACACTGAAGCTTTCTTT.

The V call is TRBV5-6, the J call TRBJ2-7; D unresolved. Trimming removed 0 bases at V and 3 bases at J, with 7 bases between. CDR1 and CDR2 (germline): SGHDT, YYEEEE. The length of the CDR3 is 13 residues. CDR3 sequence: CASSLVSLYEQYF. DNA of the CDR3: TGTGCCAGCAGCTTGGTGAGTCTCTACGAGCAGTACTTC. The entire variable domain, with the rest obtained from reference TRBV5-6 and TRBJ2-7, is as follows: DAGVTQSPTHLIKTRGQQVTLRCSPKSGHDTVSWYQQALGQGPQFIFQYYEEEERQRGNFPDRFSGHQFPNYSSELNVNALLLGDSALYLCASSLVSLYEQYFGPGTRLTVT.

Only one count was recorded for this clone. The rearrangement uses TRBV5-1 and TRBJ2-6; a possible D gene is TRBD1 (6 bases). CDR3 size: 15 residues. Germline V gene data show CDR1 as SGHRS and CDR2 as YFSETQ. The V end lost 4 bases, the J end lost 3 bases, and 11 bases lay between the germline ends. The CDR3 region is CASSIQGSGANVLTF. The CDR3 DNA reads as TGCGCCAGCAGCATACAGGGTAGTGGGGCCAACGTCCTGACTTTC. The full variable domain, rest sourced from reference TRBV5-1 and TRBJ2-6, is KAGVTQTPRYLIKTRGQQVTLSCSPISGHRSVSWYQQTPGQGLQFLFEYFSETQRNKGNFPGRFSGRQFSNSRSEMNVSTLELGDSALYLCASSIQGSGANVLTFGAGSRLTVL.

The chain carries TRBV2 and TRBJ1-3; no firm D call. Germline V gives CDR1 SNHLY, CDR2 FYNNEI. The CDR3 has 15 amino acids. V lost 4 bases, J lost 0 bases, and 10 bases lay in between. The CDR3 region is CASSGMARSGNTIYF. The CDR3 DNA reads TGTGCCAGCAGTGGGATGGCGCGCTCTGGAAACACCATATATTTT.

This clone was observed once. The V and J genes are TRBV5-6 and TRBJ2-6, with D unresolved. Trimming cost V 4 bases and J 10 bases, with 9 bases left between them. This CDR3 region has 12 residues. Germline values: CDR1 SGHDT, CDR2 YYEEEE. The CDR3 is CASSLEQNVLTF. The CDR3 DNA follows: TGTGCCAGCAGCCTGGAACAGAACGTCCTGACTTTC.

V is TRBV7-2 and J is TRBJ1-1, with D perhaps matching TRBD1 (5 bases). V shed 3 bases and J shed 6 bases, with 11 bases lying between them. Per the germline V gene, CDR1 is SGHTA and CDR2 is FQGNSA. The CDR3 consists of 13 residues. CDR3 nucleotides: TGTGCCAGCAGCTTTGGGGGGGTTTCTGAAGCTTTCTTT. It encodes CASSFGGVSEAFF.

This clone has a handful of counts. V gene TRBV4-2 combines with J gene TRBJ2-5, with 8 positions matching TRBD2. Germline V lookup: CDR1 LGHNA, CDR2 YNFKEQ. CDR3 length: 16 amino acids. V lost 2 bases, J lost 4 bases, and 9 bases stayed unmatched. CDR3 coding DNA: TGTGCCAGCAGCCAAAATTCGGGACTAGTACGAGAGACCCAGTACTTC. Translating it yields CASSQNSGLVRETQYF.

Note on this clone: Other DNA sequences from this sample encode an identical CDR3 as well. CDR3 amino acids: CASSPDRGQPQHF. For the CDR3, the DNA is TGTGCCAGCAGCCCGGACAGGGGACAGCCCCAGCATTTT. The chain has TRBV5-4 and TRBJ1-5; 9 bases match TRBD1. Germline V CDR1 and CDR2: SGHNT, YYREEE (reference sequence). V was pared by 4 bases and J by 7 bases, with 3 bases of the junction left unmatched. The CDR3 covers 13 residues.

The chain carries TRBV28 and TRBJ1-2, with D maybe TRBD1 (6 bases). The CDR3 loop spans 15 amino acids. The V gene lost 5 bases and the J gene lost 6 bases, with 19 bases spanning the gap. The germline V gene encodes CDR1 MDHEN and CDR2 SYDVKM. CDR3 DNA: TGTGCCAGCAGTCCGGGGGGGCAGGGGTACCATGGCTACACCTTC. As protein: CASSPGGQGYHGYTF.

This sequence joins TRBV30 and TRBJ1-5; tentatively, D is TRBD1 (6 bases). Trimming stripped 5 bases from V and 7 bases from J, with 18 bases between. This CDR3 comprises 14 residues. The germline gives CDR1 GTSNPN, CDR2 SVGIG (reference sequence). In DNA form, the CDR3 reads TGTGCCTGGGGAAAGCACAGGGTGCGGCAGCCCCAGCATTTT. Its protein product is CAWGKHRVRQPQHF. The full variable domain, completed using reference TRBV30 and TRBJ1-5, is SQTIHQWPATLVQPVGSPLSLECTVEGTSNPNLYWYRQAAGRGLQLLFYSVGIGQISSEVPQNLSASRPQDRQFILSSKKLLLSDSGFYLCAWGKHRVRQPQHFGDGTRLSIL.

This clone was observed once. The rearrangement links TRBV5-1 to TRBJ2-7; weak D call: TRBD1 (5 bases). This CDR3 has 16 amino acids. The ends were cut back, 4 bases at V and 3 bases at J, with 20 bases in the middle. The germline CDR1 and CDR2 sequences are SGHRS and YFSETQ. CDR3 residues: CASSPQTAGMIYEQYF. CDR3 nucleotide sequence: TGCGCCAGCAGCCCCCAGACGGCAGGGATGATCTACGAGCAGTACTTC. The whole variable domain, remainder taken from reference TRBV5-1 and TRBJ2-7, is KAGVTQTPRYLIKTRGQQVTLSCSPISGHRSVSWYQQTPGQGLQFLFEYFSETQRNKGNFPGRFSGRQFSNSRSEMNVSTLELGDSALYLCASSPQTAGMIYEQYFGPGTRLTVT.